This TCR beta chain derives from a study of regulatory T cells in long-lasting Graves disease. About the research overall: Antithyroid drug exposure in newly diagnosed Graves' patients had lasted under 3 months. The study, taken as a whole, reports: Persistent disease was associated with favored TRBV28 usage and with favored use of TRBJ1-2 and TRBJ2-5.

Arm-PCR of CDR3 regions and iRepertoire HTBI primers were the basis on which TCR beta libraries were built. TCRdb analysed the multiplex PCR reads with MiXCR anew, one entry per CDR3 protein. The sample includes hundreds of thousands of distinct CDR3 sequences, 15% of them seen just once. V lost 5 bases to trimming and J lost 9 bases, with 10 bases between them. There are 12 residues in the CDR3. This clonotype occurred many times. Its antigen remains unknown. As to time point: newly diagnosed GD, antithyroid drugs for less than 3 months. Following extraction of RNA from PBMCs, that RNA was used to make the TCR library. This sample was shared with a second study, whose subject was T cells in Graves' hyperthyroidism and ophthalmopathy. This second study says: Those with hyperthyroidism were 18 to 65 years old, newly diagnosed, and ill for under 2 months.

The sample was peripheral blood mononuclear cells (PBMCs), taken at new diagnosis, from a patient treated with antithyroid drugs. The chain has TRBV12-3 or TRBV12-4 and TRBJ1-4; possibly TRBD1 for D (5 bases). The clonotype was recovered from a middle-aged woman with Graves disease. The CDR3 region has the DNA TGTGCCAGCAGTAGACAGTGGAAAAAACTGTTTTTT. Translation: CASSRQWKKLFF.